This T cell receptor beta chain is from a study of cytomegalovirus exposure and HLA in healthy donors. In the study overall: HLA-typed donors were the source of roughly 85 million unique TCRs held in an early data release. Study results and limitations: An analysis was carried out at a later point. It showed that HLA-associated TCR beta chains were more clonally expanded than equally common non-associated chains. Later analysis identified a missense DCLRE1C variant that was linked to TCR beta V- and J-gene trimming.

CDR3 length: 15 amino acids. From germline, CDR1 is MNHEY and CDR2 SMNVEV (reference sequence). V dropped 5 bases and J dropped 2 bases, with 16 bases sitting between them. PCR primers comprised 60 Vbeta and 13 Jbeta primers. The table came from immunoSEQ multiplex PCR; TCRdb's copy has only in-frame clones and leaves some out. The sample includes under 200,000 clones, 80% of them seen just once. To note about this clone: What it recognizes is unknown.

The V call is TRBV27, the J call TRBJ2-7; no clear D. Sequencing was done on a sample of PBMCs. The TCR sequence derives from a human donor in good health. CDR3 nucleotide sequence: TGTGCCAGCAGTCCATCCCTGAACCCGGCCTACGAGCAGTACTTC. Translating it yields CASSPSLNPAYEQYF.